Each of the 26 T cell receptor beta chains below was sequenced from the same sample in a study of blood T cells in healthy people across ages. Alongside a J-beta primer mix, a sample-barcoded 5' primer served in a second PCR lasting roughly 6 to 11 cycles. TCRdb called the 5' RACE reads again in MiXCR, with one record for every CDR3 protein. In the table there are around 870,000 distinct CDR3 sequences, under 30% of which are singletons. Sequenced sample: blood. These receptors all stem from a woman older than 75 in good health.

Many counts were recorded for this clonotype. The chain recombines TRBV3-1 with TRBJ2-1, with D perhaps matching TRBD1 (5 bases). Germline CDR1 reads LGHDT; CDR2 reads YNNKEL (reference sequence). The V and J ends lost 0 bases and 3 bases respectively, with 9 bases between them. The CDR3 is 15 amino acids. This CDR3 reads CASSQDVQGYNEQFF. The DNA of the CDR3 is TGTGCCAGCAGCCAAGATGTCCAGGGCTACAATGAGCAGTTCTTC.

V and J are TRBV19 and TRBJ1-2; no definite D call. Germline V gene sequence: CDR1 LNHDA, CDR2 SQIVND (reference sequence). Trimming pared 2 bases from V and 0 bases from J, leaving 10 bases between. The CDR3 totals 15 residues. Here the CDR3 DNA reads TGTGCCAGTAGTATACCCGGGAGGGCTAACTATGGCTACACCTTC. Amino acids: CASSIPGRANYGYTF.

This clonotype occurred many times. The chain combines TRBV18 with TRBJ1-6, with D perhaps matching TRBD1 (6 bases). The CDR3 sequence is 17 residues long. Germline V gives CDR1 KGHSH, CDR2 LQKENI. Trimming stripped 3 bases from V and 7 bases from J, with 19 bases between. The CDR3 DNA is TGTGCCAGCTCACCTTTGCCAGGGGACTTGACAAATTCACCCCTCCACTTT. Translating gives CASSPLPGDLTNSPLHF.

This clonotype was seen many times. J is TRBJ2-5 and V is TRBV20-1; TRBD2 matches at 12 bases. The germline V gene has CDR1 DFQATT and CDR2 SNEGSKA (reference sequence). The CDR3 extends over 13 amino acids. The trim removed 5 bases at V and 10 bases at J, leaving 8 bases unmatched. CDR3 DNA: TGCAGTGCTCTGACTAGCGGGGGCTCGATCCAGTACTTC. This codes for CSALTSGGSIQYF.

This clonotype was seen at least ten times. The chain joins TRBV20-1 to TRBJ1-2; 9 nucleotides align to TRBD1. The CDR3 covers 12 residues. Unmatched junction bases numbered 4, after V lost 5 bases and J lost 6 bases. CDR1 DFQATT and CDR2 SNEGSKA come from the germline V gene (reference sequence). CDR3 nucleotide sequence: TGCAGTGCTCCACAGGGGGCGAATGGCTACACCTTC. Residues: CSAPQGANGYTF.

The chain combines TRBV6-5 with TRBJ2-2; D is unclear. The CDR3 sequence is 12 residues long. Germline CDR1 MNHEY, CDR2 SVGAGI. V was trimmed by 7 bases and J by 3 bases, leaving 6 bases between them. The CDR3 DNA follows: TGTGCCAGCAAGCGCTACACCGGGGAGCTGTTTTTT. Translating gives CASKRYTGELFF.

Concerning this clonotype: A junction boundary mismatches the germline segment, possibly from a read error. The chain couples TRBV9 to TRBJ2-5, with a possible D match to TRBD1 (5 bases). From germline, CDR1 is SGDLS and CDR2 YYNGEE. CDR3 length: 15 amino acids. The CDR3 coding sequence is TGTGTCAGCAGCGTTCAAGGACACCCGGGCAATGAGCAGTACTTC. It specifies CVSSVQGHPGNEQYF. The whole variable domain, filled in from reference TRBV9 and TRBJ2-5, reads DSGVTQTPKHLITATGQRVTLRCSPRSGDLSVYWYQQSLDQGLQFLIQYYNGEERAKGNILERFSAQQFPDLHSELNLSSLELGDSALYFCVSSVQGHPGNEQYFGPGTRLLVL.

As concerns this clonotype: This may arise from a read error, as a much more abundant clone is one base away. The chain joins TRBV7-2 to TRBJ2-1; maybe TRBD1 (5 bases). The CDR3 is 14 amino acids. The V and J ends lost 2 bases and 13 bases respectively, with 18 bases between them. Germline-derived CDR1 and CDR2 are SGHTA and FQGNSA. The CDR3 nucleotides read TGTGCCAGCAGCTTAAAGGGGTCTCAAGAGACCCAGTTCTTC. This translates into CASSLKGSQETQFF.

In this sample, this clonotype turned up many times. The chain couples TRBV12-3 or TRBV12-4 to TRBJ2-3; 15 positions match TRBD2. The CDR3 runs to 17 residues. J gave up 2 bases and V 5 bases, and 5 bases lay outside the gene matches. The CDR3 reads CASSPGTSGGITDTQYF. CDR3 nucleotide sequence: TGTGCCAGCAGTCCGGGGACTAGCGGGGGGATCACAGATACGCAGTATTTT.

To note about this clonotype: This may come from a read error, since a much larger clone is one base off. The CDR3 spells CASSQDSGRGHEKLFF. The CDR3 DNA is TGCGCCAGCAGCCAAGATTCGGGCAGGGGACACGAAAAACTGTTTTTT. The chain joins TRBV4-3 to TRBJ1-4; TRBD1 is a possible D gene (6 bases). Germline CDR1 reads LGHNA; CDR2 reads YSLEER. This CDR3 comprises 16 residues. V lost 0 bases and J 8 bases, leaving 16 bases between the germline ends.

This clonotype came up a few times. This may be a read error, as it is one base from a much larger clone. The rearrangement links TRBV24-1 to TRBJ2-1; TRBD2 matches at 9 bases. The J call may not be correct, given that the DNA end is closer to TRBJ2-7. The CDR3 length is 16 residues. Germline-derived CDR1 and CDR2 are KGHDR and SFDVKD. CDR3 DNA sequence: TGTGCCACCAGTGGGTTAGCGGGGGTCTCCTACAATGAGCAGTACTTC. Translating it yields CATSGLAGVSYNEQYF.

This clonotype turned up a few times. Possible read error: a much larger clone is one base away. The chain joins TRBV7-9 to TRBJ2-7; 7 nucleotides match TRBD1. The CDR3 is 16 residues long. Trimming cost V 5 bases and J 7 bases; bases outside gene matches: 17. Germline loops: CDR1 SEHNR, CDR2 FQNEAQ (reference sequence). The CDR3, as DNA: TGTGCCAGCAGCCCTTGGACAGGCCAAACCTACAATGAGCAGTACTTC. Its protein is CASSPWTGQTYNEQYF.

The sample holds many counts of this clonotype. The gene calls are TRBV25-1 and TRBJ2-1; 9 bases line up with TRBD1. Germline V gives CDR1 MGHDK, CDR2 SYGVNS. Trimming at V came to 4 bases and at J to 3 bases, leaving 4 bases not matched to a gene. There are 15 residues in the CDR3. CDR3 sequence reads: CASSVTGGFYNEQFF. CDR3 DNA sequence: TGTGCCAGCAGTGTCACAGGGGGCTTCTACAATGAGCAGTTCTTC.

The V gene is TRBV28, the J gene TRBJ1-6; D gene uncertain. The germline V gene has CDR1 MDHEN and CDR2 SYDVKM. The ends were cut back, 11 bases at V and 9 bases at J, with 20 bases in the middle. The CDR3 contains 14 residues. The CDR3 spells CAGKPQTSGSPLHF. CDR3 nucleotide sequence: TGTGCCGGCAAACCACAAACAAGTGGTTCACCCCTCCACTTT. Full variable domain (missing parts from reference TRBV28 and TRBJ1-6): DVKVTQSSRYLVKRTGEKVFLECVQDMDHENMFWYRQDPGLGLRLIYFSYDVKMKEKGDIPEGYSVSREKKERFSLILESASTNQTSMYLCAGKPQTSGSPLHFGNGTRLTVT.

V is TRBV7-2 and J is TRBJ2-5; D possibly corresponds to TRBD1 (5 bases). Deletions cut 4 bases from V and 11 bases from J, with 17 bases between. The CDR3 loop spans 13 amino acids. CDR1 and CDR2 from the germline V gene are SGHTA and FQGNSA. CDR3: CASSSRQGNEQYF. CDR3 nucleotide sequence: TGTGCCAGCAGCTCCCGGCAGGGCAATGAGCAGTACTTC.

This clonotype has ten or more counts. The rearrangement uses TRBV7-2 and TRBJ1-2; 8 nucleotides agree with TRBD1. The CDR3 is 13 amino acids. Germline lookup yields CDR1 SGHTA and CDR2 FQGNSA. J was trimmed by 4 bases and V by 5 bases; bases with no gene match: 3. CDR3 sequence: CASSVRGLYGYTF. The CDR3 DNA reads TGTGCCAGCAGCGTCAGGGGGCTCTATGGCTACACCTTC.

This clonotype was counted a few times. The CDR3 here is CASSPTTGNTEAFF. The CDR3 bases are TGTGCCAGCAGTCCTACGACAGGGAACACTGAAGCTTTCTTT. The chain is built from TRBV12-3 or TRBV12-4 and TRBJ1-1, with D possibly TRBD1 on 6 matching bases. The CDR3 totals 14 residues. The V end was cut by 5 bases, the J end by 1 base, with 11 bases between.

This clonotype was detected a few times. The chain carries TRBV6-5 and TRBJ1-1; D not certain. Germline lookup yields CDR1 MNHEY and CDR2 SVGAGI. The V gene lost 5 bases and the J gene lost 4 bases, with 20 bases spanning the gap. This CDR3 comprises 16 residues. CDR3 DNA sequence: TGTGCCAGCAGTCCCCTGGGTCTCGTGGCGAGCACTGAAGCTTTCTTT. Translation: CASSPLGLVASTEAFF.

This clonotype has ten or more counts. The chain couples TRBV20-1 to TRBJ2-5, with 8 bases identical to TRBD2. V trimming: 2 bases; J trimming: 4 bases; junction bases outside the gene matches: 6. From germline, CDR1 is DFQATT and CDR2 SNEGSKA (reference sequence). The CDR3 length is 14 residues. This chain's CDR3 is CSARIGGVGETQYF. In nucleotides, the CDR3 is TGCAGTGCTAGAATCGGGGGGGTGGGAGAGACCCAGTACTTC.

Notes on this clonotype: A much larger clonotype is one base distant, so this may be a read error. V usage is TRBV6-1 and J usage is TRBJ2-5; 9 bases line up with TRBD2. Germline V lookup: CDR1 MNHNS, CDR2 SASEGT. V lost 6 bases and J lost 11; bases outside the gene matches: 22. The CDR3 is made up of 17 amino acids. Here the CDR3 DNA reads TGTGCCAGCAGGTCGGGGGCGGGGGGGCCCTCGGGTAATGAGCAGTACTTC. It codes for CASRSGAGGPSGNEQYF.

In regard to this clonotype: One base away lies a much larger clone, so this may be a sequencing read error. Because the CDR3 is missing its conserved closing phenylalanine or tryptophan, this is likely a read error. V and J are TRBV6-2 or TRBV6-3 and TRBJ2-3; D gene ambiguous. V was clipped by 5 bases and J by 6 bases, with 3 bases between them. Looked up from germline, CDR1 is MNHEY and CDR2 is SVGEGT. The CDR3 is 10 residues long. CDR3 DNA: TGTGCCAGCAGTGACGATACGCAGTATTTA. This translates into CASSDDTQYL.

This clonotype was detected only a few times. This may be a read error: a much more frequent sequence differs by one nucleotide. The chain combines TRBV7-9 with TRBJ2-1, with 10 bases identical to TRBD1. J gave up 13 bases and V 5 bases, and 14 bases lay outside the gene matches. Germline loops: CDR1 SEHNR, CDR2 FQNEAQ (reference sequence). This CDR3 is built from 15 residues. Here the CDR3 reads CASSPRTGGVETQFF. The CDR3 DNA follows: TGTGCCAGCAGCCCCCGGACAGGGGGAGTCGAGACCCAGTTCTTC. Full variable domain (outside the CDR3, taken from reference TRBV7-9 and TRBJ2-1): DTGVSQNPRHKITKRGQNVTFRCDPISEHNRLYWYRQTLGQGPEFLTYFQNEAQLEKSRLLSDRFSAERPKGSFSTLEIQRTEQGDSAMYLCASSPRTGGVETQFFGPGTRLTVL.

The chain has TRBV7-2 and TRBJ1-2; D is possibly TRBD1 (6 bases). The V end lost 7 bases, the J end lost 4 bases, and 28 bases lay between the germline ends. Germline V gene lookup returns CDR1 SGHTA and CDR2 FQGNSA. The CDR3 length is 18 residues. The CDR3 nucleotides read TGTGCCAGCACCCTAAGAGGAATTGGGAGCAGGGGCTTCTATGGCTACACCTTC. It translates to CASTLRGIGSRGFYGYTF.

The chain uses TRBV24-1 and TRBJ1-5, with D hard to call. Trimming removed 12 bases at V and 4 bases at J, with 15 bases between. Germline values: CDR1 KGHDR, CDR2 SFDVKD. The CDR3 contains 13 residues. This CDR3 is CAPRSAANQPQHF. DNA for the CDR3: TGTGCCCCAAGATCAGCTGCTAATCAGCCCCAGCATTTT.

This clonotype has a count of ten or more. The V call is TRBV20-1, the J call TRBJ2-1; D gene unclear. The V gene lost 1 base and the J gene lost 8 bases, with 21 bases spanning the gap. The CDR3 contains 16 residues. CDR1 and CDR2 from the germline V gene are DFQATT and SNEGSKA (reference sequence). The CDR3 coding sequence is TGCAGTGCTAGAGGGTCCGCCGACTTTCGGAAGGATGAGCAGTTCTTC. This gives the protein CSARGSADFRKDEQFF.

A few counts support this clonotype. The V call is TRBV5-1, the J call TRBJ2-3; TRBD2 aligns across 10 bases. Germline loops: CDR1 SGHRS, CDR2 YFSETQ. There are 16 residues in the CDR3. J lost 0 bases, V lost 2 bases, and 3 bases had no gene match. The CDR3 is CASSFLAGDSTDTQYF. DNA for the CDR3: TGCGCCAGCAGCTTCCTAGCGGGGGACAGCACAGATACGCAGTATTTT.